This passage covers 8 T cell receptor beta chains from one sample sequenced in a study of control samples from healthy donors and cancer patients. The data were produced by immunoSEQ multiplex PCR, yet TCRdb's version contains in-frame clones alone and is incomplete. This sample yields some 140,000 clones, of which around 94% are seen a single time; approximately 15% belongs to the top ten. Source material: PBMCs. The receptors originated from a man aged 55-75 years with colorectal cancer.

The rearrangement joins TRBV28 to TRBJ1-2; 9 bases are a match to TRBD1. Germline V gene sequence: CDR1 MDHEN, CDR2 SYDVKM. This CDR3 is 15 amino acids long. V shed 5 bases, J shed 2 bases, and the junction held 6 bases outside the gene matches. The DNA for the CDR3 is TGTGCCAGCAGTCCACCACAGGGGGCGAACTATGGCTACACCTTC. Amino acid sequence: CASSPPQGANYGYTF.

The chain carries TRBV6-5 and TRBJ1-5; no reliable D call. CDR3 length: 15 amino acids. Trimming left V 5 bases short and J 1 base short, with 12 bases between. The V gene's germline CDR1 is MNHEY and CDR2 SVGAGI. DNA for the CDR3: TGTGCCAGCAGTACCGGGGTTGTAAGCAATCAGCCCCAGCATTTT. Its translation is CASSTGVVSNQPQHF.

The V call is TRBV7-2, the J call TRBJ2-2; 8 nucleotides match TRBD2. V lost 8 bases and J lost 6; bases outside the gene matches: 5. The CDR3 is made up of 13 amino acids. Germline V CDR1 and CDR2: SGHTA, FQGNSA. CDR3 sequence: CASGLAGAGELFF. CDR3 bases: TGTGCCAGCGGCCTAGCGGGCGCCGGGGAGCTGTTTTTT. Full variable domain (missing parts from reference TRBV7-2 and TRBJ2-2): GAGVSQSPSNKVTEKGKDVELRCDPISGHTALYWYRQSLGQGLEFLIYFQGNSAPDKSGLPSDRFSAERTGGSVSTLTIQRTQQEDSAVYLCASGLAGAGELFFGEGSRLTVL.

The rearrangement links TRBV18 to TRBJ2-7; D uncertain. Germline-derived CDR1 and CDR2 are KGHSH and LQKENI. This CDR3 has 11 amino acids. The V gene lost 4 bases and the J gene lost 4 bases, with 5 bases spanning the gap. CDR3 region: CASSREYEQYF. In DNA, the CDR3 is TGTGCCAGCTCACGGGAATACGAGCAGTACTTC.

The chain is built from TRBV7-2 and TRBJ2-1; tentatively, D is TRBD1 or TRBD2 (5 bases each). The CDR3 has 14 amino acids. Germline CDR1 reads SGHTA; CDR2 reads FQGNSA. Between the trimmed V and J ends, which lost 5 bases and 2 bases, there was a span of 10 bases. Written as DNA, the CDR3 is TGTGCCAGCAGCCCCCAGGGAGCCTACAATGAGCAGTTCTTC. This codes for CASSPQGAYNEQFF.

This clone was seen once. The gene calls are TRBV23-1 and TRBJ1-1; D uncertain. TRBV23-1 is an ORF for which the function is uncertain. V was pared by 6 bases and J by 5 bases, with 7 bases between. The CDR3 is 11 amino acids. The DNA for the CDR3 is TGCGCCAGCAGCCCTAGGACTGAAGCTTTCTTT. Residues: CASSPRTEAFF.

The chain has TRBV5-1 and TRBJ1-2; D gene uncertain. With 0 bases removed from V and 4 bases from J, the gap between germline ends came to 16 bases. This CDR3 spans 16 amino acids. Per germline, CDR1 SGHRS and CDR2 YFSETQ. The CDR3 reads CASSLADPTGIYGYTF. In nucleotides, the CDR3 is TGCGCCAGCAGCTTGGCAGACCCGACGGGGATCTATGGCTACACCTTC.

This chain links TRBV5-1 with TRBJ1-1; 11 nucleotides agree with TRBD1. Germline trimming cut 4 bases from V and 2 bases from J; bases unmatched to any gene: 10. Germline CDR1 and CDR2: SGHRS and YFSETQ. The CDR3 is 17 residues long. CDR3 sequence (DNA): TGCGCCAGCAGCCCGGACAGGGGGCTAAAGGAAAACACTGAAGCTTTCTTT. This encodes CASSPDRGLKENTEAFF.